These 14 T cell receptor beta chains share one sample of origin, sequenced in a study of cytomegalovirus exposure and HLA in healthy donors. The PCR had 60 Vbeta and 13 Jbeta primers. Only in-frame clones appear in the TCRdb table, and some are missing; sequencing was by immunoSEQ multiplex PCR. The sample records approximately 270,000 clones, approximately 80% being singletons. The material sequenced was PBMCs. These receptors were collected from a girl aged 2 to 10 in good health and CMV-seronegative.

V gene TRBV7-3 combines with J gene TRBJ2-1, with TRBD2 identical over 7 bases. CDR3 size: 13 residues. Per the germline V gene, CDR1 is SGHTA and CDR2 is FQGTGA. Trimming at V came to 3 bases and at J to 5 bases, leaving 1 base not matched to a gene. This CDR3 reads CASSFGLDNEQFF. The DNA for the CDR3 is TGTGCCAGCAGCTTCGGACTAGACAATGAGCAGTTCTTC.

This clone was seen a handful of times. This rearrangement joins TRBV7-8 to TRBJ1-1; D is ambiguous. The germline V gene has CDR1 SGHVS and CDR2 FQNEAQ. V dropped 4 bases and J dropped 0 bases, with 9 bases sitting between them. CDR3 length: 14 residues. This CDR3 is CASSSQEMNTEAFF. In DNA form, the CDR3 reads TGTGCCAGCAGCTCCCAAGAGATGAACACTGAAGCTTTCTTT.

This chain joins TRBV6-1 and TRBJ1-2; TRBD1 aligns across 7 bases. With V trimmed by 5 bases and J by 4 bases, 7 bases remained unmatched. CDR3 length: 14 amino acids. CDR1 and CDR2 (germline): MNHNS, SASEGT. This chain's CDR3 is CASSSEDRLYGYTF. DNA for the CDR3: TGTGCCAGCAGTTCCGAGGACAGGCTCTATGGCTACACCTTC.

The DNA for the CDR3 is TGTGCCAGTAAAAGTAGCGGCGCCTACGAGCAGTACTTC. This codes for CASKSSGAYEQYF. The chain couples TRBV19 to TRBJ2-7, with a weak D call TRBD2 (6 bases). This CDR3 is built from 13 residues. Germline values: CDR1 LNHDA, CDR2 SQIVND (reference sequence). Deletions cut 7 bases from V and 2 bases from J, with 12 bases between.

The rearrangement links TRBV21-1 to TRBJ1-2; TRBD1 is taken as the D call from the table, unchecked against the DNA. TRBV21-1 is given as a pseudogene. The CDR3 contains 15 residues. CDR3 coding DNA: TGTGCCAGTGGGGACAGGAGGGATTTAAACTATGGCTACACCTTC. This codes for CASGDRRDLNYGYTF.

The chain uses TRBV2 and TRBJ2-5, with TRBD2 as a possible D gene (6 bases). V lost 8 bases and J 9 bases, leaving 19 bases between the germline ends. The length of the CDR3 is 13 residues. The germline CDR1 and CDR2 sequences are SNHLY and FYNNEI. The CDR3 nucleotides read TGTGCCAGCGGGAGTAGGACACGGGAGTCCCAGTACTTC. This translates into CASGSRTRESQYF.

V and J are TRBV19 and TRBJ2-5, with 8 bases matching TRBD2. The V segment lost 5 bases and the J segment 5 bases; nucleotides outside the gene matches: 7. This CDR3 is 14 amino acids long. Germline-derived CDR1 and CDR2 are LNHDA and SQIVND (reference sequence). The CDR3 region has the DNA TGTGCCAGTAGTTACAGCGGGAGATGGGAGACCCAGTACTTC. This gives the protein CASSYSGRWETQYF.

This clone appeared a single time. In DNA, the CDR3 is TGTGCCAGCAGCGTAGGGGACAGGGGTGACGAGCAGTACTTC. Its protein is CASSVGDRGDEQYF. This chain uses TRBV9 with TRBJ2-7; 10 bases align to TRBD1. The V segment lost 0 bases and the J segment 5 bases; nucleotides outside the gene matches: 2. The CDR3 extends over 14 amino acids. Germline lookup yields CDR1 SGDLS and CDR2 YYNGEE.

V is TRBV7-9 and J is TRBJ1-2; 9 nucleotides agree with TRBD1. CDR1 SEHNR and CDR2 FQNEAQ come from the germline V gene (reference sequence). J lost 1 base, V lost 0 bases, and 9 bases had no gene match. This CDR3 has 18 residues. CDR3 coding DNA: TGTGCCAGCAGCTTAGCGGCCGGACAGGGGATAGATAACTATGGCTACACCTTC. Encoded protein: CASSLAAGQGIDNYGYTF.

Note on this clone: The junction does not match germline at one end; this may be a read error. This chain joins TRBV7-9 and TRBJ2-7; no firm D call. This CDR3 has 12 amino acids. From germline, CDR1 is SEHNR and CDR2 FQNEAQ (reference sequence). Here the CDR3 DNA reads TGTTCCAGCAGCTTTACAGACCGCGAGCAGTACTTC. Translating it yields CSSSFTDREQYF.

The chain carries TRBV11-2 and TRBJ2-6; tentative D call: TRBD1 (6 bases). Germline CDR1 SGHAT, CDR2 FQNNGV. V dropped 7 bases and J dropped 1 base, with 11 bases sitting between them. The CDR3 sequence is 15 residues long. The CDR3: CASNIRGSGANVLTF. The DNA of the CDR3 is TGTGCCAGCAACATTAGGGGGTCTGGGGCCAACGTCCTGACTTTC.

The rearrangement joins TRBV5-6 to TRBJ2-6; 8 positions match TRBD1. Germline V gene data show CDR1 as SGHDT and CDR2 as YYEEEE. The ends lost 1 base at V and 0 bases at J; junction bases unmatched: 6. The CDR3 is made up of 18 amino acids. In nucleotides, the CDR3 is TGTGCCAGCAGCTTGTGGCGGACAGGGCTCTCTGGGGCCAACGTCCTGACTTTC. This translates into CASSLWRTGLSGANVLTF.

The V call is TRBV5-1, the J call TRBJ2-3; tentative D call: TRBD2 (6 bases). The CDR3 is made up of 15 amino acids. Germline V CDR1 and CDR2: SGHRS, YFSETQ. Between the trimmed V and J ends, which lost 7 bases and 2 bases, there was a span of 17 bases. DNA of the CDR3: TGCGCCAGCGCGGAGGGACCCACATACACAGATACGCAGTATTTT. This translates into CASAEGPTYTDTQYF.

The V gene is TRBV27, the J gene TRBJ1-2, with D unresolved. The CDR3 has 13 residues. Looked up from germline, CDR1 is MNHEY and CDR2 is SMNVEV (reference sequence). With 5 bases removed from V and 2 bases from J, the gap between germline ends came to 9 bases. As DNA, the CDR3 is TGTGCCAGCAGTCCCGTCCTAAACTATGGCTACACCTTC. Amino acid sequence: CASSPVLNYGYTF.